These 9 T cell receptor beta chains share one sample of origin, sequenced in a study of monozygotic twins with inflammatory bowel disease. No DNA is given; TCRdb re-called the 5' RACE reads and lists each CDR3 protein once. The repertoire table contains fewer than 150,000 distinct CDR3 sequences. The sample was blood. All receptors derive from a human donor with ulcerative colitis or Crohn's disease, or a healthy co-twin of an affected twin (not recorded which).

The chain combines TRBV11-2 with TRBJ2-6; TCRdb returns TRBD1, unconfirmable since there is no DNA. Germline V gene lookup returns CDR1 SGHAT and CDR2 FQNNGV. The CDR3 is 19 amino acids. CDR3 protein: CASSLGNGGYSSGANVLTF. Together with reference TRBV11-2 and TRBJ2-6, the CDR3 gives the full variable domain: EAGVAQSPRYKIIEKRQSVAFWCNPISGHATLYWYQQILGQGPKLLIQFQNNGVVDDSQLPKDRFSAERLKGVDSTLKIQPAKLEDSAVYLCASSLGNGGYSSGANVLTFGAGSRLTVL.

The rearrangement uses TRBV20-1 and TRBJ2-7. The germline gives CDR1 DFQATT, CDR2 SNEGSKA (reference sequence). The CDR3 is 15 amino acids. The CDR3 region is CSAPKSGRSSYEQYF.

The chain uses TRBV7-2 and TRBJ2-7; absent DNA, TCRdb's TRBD1 call cannot be checked. Germline V gene lookup returns CDR1 SGHTA and CDR2 FQGNSA. The CDR3 runs 14 residues. This CDR3 is CASSLATGAYEQYF.

The chain links TRBV3-1 to TRBJ2-3; TCRdb proposes TRBD1, but this gene call is untestable without DNA. In germline, CDR1 is LGHDT, CDR2 YNNKEL (reference sequence). The CDR3 runs to 15 residues. CDR3 in amino acids: CASSQYGDATDTQYF.

The chain carries TRBV7-2 and TRBJ2-5; with no DNA, the TCRdb D assignment of TRBD1 cannot be verified. The CDR3 sequence is 14 residues long. The V gene's germline CDR1 is SGHTA and CDR2 FQGNSA. The CDR3 is CASSSWGGDETQYF.

J is TRBJ2-1 and V is TRBV5-1; TCRdb's D call, TRBD1, is unchecked because there is no DNA. Germline V lookup: CDR1 SGHRS, CDR2 YFSETQ. The CDR3 runs 13 residues. The CDR3 sequence is CASSIKRGAEQFF.

The chain joins TRBV2 to TRBJ1-5. Germline loops: CDR1 SNHLY, CDR2 FYNNEI. The length of the CDR3 is 13 residues. This chain's CDR3 is CASSVKEEQPQHF. The full variable domain, rest sourced from reference TRBV2 and TRBJ1-5, is EPEVTQTPSHQVTQMGQEVILRCVPISNHLYFYWYRQILGQKVEFLVSFYNNEISEKSEIFDDQFSVERPDGSNFTLKIRSTKLEDSAMYFCASSVKEEQPQHFGDGTRLSIL.

This chain connects TRBV7-2 to TRBJ2-3; TCRdb's assignment of TRBD1 cannot be checked, as there is no DNA. CDR1 and CDR2 from the germline V gene are SGHTA and FQGNSA. The CDR3 loop spans 15 amino acids. CDR3 residues: CASSPRRGGTDTQYF.

This chain joins TRBV5-1 and TRBJ1-1. This CDR3 region has 12 residues. CDR1 is SGHRS and CDR2 is YFSETQ in the germline V gene. CDR3 amino acids: CASSNTNTEAFF.